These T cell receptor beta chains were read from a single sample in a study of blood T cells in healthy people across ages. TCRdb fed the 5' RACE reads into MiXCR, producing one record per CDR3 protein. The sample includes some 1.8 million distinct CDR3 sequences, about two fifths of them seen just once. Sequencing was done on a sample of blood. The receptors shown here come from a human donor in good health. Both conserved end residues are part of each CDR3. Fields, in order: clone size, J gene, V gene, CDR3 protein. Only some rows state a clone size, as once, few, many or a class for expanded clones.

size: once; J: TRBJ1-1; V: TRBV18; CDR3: CASPRDTGTEAFF
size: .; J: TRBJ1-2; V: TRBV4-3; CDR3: CASSQDTATNYGYTF
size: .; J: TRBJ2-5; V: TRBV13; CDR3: CASSLREKETQYF
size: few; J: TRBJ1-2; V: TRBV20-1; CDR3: CSVEGTGEIGGYTF
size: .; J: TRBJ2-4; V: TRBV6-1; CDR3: CASRDDRGRREQYF
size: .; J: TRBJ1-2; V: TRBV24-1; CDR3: CATSDRPGGQGNYGYTF
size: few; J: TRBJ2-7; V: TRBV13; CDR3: CASSARSGAKQYF
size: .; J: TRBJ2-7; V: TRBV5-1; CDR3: CASSFGTGATLTEPAAYEQYF
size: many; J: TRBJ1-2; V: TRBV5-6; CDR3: CASSLLGGLARNGYTF
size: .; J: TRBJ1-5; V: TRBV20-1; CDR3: CSAGGGVSDQPQHF
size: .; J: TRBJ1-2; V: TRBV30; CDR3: CAWSDSRDYGYTF
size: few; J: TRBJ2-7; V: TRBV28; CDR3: CASELRDRYEQYF
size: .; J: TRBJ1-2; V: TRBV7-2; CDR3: CASSSGRPRFTF